This TCR beta chain is drawn from a study of blood T cell repertoires in COVID-19. Study context: The samples span acute and convalescent COVID-19 from the United States, Italy and Spain.

TCRdb's table, derived via immunoSEQ multiplex PCR, lists solely in-frame clones and lacks some. Seen here are approximately 100,000 clones, 65% to 75% observed once, and the top ten hold roughly 0.86%. With 5 bases clipped from V and 3 bases from J, the junction kept 4 bases outside the gene matches. In germline, CDR1 is SGHAT, CDR2 FQDESV (reference sequence). The CDR3 spans 15 residues. V and J are TRBV11-1 and TRBJ2-7, with 13 nucleotides matching TRBD2. The clonotype comes from a human donor with acute or convalescent COVID-19. The donor label of this sample is uncertain. Sequenced: peripheral blood. In nucleotides, the CDR3 is TGTGCCAGCAGCCTCCGGACTAGCGGGGGCTACGAGCAGTACTTC. Its translation is CASSLRTSGGYEQYF. Full variable domain (rest looked up from reference TRBV11-1 and TRBJ2-7): EAEVAQSPRYKITEKSQAVAFWCDPISGHATLYWYRQILGQGPELLVQFQDESVVDDSQLPKDRFSAERLKGVDSTLKIQPAELGDSAMYLCASSLRTSGGYEQYFGPGTRLTVT.